The entry that follows covers one T cell receptor (beta chain) sequence. The target antigen is unknown. CDR3 length: 14 residues. The germline V and J ends were trimmed by 2 bases and 2 bases, with 10 bases remaining between them. Germline V gene lookup returns CDR1 SGHDT and CDR2 YYEEEE. Healthy individuals who donated bone marrow served as the donors. The PCR employed 60 Vbeta primers together with 13 Jbeta primers. Repertoires were generated with immunoSEQ multiplex PCR, while TCRdb's copy carries only in-frame clones and drops some. The table includes about 130,000 clones, over 60% detected once. These data belong to a study of cytomegalovirus exposure and HLA in healthy donors. Study-level points and caveats: The Asian-associated ancestry cluster reportedly had fewer N-insertions than the approximately 700-donor mean in a later analysis. The CMV antigen specificity of a few CMV-associated chains was confirmed through in vitro analysis.

This clonotype originated in a middle-aged man in good health and CMV-seronegative. The specimen was PBMCs. The chain carries TRBV5-6 and TRBJ1-2, with D perhaps matching TRBD1 (5 bases). This CDR3 is CASSFPQENYGYTF. The CDR3 DNA reads as TGTGCCAGCAGCTTCCCACAGGAGAACTATGGCTACACCTTC.